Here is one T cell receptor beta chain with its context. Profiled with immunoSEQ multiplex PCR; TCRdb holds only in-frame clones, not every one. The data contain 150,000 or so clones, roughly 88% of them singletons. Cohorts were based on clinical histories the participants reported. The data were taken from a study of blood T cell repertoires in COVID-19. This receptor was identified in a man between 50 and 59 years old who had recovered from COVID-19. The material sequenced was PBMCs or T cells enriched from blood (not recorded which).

Written as DNA, the CDR3 is TGTGCCAGCAGCTTGCTGGTATCACTAGCGGATGCCTACGAGCAGTACTTC. This codes for CASSLLVSLADAYEQYF. The chain has TRBV5-8 and TRBJ2-7; 8 bases line up with TRBD2. Germline trimming cut 1 base from V and 2 bases from J; bases unmatched to any gene: 11. There are 17 residues in the CDR3. Germline CDR1 reads SGHTS; CDR2 reads YDEGEE.